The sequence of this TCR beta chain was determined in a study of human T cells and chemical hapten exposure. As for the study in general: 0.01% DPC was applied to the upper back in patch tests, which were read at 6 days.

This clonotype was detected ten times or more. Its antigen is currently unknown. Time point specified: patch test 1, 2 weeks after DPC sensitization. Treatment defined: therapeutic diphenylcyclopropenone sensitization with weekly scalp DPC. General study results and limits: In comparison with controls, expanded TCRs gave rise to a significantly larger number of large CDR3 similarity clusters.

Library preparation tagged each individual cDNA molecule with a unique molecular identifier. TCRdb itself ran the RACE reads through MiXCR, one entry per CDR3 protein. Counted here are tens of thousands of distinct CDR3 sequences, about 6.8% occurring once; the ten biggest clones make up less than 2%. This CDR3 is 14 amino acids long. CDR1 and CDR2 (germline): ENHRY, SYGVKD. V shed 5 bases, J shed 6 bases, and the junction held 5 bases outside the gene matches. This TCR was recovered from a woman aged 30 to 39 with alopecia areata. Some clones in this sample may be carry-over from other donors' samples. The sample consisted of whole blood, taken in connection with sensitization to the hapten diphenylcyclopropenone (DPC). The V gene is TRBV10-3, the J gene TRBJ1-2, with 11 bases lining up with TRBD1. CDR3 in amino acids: CAISPGQGDNGYTF. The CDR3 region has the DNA TGTGCCATCAGTCCGGGACAGGGGGATAATGGCTACACCTTC.